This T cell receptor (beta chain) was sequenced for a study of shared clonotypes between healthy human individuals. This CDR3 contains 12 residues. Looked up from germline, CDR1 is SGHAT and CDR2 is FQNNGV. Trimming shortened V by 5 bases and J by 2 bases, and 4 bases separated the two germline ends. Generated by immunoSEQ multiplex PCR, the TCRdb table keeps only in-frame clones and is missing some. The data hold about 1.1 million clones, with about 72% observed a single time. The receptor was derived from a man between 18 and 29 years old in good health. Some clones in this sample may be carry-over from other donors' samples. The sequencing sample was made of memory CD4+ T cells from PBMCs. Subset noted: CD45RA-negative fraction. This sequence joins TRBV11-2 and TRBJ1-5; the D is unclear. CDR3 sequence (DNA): TGTGCCAGCAGCAACGGCAATCAGCCCCAGCATTTT. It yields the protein CASSNGNQPQHF.